The clone carrying this T cell receptor (beta chain) was seen repeatedly, ten times or more. These data are taken from a study of CD8 T cells in ankylosing spondylitis. TCRdb ran MiXCR on the 5' RACE reads and lists one entry per CDR3 protein. The sample consists of about 250,000 distinct CDR3 sequences, over 7% of them appearing once. Germline V gene sequence: CDR1 SQVTM, CDR2 ANQGSEA. The germline V and J ends were trimmed by 6 bases and 8 bases, with 16 bases remaining between them. CDR3 length: 12 residues. V and J are TRBV29-1 and TRBJ1-2; D remains unclear. The sequence came from a female donor with ankylosing spondylitis or in good health (not recorded which). Input material: blood, either unsorted or a sorted T cell fraction (not recorded which). CDR3 in amino acids: CSVAARVKGYTF. The CDR3 DNA sequence: TGCAGCGTGGCGGCTCGCGTGAAGGGCTACACCTTC.